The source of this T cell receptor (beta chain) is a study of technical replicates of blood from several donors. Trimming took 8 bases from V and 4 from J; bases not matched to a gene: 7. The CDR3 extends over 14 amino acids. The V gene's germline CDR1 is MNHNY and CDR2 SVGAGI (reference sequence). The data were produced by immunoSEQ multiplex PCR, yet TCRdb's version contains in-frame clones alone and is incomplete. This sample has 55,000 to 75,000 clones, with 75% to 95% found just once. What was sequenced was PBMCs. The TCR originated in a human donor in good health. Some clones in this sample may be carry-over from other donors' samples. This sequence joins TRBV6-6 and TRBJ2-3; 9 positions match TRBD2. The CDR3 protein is CASVSSGTPDTQYF. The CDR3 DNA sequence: TGTGCCAGCGTGTCTAGCGGGACCCCAGATACGCAGTATTTT.